This T cell receptor (beta chain) was documented in a study of TIL therapy for anti-PD-1-resistant metastatic lung cancer. Across the whole study: Most patients had lung adenocarcinoma; a handful of tumors were EGFR-mutant, two ALK-rearranged; half smoked currently or formerly. Tumors carried a median about 1.5 non-synonymous mutations per megabase.

Documented time point: pre-treatment sample, taken before nivolumab and TIL therapy. Germline-derived CDR1 and CDR2 are SGHRS and YFSETQ. Trimming pared 7 bases from V and 0 bases from J, leaving 13 bases between. This CDR3 spans 14 amino acids. This was the immunoSEQ v3 assay. Data came from immunoSEQ multiplex PCR; TCRdb stores just in-frame clones and leaves some out. Here the sample spans approximately 16,000 clones, about 82% being singletons. The sequences come from blood, collected at baseline. J is TRBJ1-2 and V is TRBV5-1; D uncertain. The sequence came from a person between 25 and 79 years old with non-small cell lung cancer. CDR3 sequence (DNA): TGCGCCAGCGGTGCGCTGGATGCTAACTATGGCTACACCTTC. Translating gives CASGALDANYGYTF.